This TCR beta chain was recorded in a study of blood T cells in healthy people across ages. A second PCR of 7 to 11 cycles used a sample-barcoded 5' primer and a J-beta primer mix. TCRdb passed the 5' RACE reads through MiXCR, listing each CDR3 protein once. The sample comprises roughly 500,000 distinct CDR3 sequences, 25% to 30% of which are singletons, and roughly 18% rests with the top ten. The origin of this receptor is a woman in her 70s in good health. The material sequenced was blood.

The CDR3 loop reads CASSQGYQADTQYF. CDR3 in DNA: TGTGCCAGCAGCCAAGGGTATCAGGCAGATACGCAGTATTTT. The rearrangement links TRBV12-3 or TRBV12-4 to TRBJ2-3; D gene uncertain. This CDR3 contains 14 residues. Trimming removed 6 bases at V and 4 bases at J, with 14 bases between.